The 23 T cell receptor beta chains below come from one sample, sequenced in a study of blood T cell repertoires in COVID-19. Assay used: immunoSEQ multiplex PCR; TCRdb lists only in-frame clones, some missing. This table has hundreds of thousands of clones, 70% to 90% appearing once. The sequencing input was peripheral blood. These receptors were obtained from a man in his forties with acute or convalescent COVID-19.

The rearrangement links TRBV11-2 to TRBJ2-5; 9 bases map to TRBD2. Trimming removed 2 bases from V and 5 bases from J; junction bases left unmatched: 15. Per the germline V gene, CDR1 is SGHAT and CDR2 is FQNNGV. The CDR3 runs to 18 residues. The CDR3 region is CASSLREGGTSSPETQYF. CDR3 in DNA: TGTGCCAGCAGCTTAAGGGAGGGGGGGACTAGCTCTCCGGAGACCCAGTACTTC.

This clone has just one count. The rearrangement uses TRBV5-1 and TRBJ1-2, with a weak D call TRBD1 (5 bases). The CDR3 consists of 15 residues. CDR1 and CDR2 (germline): SGHRS, YFSETQ. V was clipped by 0 bases and J by 8 bases, with 17 bases between them. The chain's CDR3 is CASSLDAGRFEGYTF. In DNA, the CDR3 is TGCGCCAGCAGCTTGGATGCAGGGAGGTTTGAGGGCTACACCTTC.

The chain's CDR3 is CASSQEFRSGGRKNQETQYF. Written as DNA, the CDR3 is TGCGCCAGCAGCCAAGAATTCAGAAGCGGGGGGCGTAAGAACCAAGAGACCCAGTACTTC. The V call is TRBV4-1, the J call TRBJ2-5; 9 nucleotides line up with TRBD2. CDR1 and CDR2 from the germline V gene are MGHRA and YSYEKL. This CDR3 comprises 20 residues. V was pared by 0 bases and J by 0 bases, with 14 bases of the junction left unmatched.

The V call is TRBV11-2, the J call TRBJ2-2, with a weak D call TRBD1 (5 bases). Germline CDR1 is SGHAT and CDR2 is FQNNGV. Trimming took off 3 bases at V and 0 bases at J, with 8 bases between the two ends. This CDR3 spans 15 amino acids. DNA of the CDR3: TGTGCCAGCAGCTTTCAGGGCCCGAACACCGGGGAGCTGTTTTTT. Translating it yields CASSFQGPNTGELFF.

The chain links TRBV28 to TRBJ2-2; unclear D gene. The V and J ends lost 2 bases and 2 bases respectively, with 6 bases between them. This CDR3 is 14 amino acids long. CDR1 and CDR2 from the germline V gene are MDHEN and SYDVKM. CDR3 protein: CASSLTVNTGELFF. The CDR3 region has the DNA TGTGCCAGCAGTTTAACGGTTAACACCGGGGAGCTGTTTTTT.

This rearrangement joins TRBV4-1 to TRBJ1-2, with TRBD1 identical over 10 bases. CDR1 and CDR2 from the germline V gene are MGHRA and YSYEKL. J was trimmed by 4 bases and V by 5 bases; bases with no gene match: 7. CDR3 length: 15 amino acids. CDR3 DNA sequence: TGCGCCAGCAGCGTCCGACAGGGGGCTGGCTATGGCTACACCTTC. It yields the protein CASSVRQGAGYGYTF.

The table lists this clone with a count of one. The chain is built from TRBV18 and TRBJ2-7, with D tentatively TRBD2 (5 bases). Germline V gene data show CDR1 as KGHSH and CDR2 as LQKENI. CDR3 length equals 14 residues. V was pared by 2 bases and J by 3 bases, with 11 bases between. The CDR3 reads CASSPGSSGYEQYF. As DNA, the CDR3 is TGTGCCAGCTCACCAGGGAGCTCCGGCTACGAGCAGTACTTC.

The V call is TRBV5-4, the J call TRBJ1-4; possible D gene TRBD1, 6 bases. The CDR3 loop spans 15 amino acids. The germline CDR1 and CDR2 sequences are SGHNT and YYREEE (reference sequence). Deletions cut 4 bases from V and 3 bases from J, with 13 bases between. The CDR3 DNA follows: TGTGCCAGCAGCCCGGGCGAGGGGGCTAATGAAAAACTGTTTTTT. It translates to CASSPGEGANEKLFF.

The rearrangement links TRBV2 to TRBJ2-1, with D hard to call. Trimming cost V 6 bases and J 3 bases, with 9 bases left between them. Germline-derived CDR1 and CDR2 are SNHLY and FYNNEI. CDR3 length equals 13 residues. The CDR3 protein is CASRVESYNEQFF. The CDR3 DNA reads TGTGCCAGCAGAGTGGAGAGCTACAATGAGCAGTTCTTC.

This clone was observed a handful of times. The chain is built from TRBV6-5 and TRBJ1-2, with 10 bases lining up with TRBD1. From germline, CDR1 is MNHEY and CDR2 SVGAGI. This CDR3 is built from 15 residues. V dropped 6 bases and J dropped 1; count of bases not matched to a gene: 5. CDR3 protein: CASRHRDRGNYGYTF. In DNA form, the CDR3 reads TGTGCCAGCAGGCACCGGGACAGGGGTAACTATGGCTACACCTTC.

The chain combines TRBV3-1 (or the pseudogene TRBV3-2) with TRBJ2-3; 7 bases map to TRBD2. The CDR3 covers 17 residues. Germline V gene data show CDR1 as LGHDT and CDR2 as YNNKEL (reference sequence). V was pared by 1 base and J by 1 base, with 8 bases of the junction left unmatched. CDR3 amino acids: CASSQGQSGGGTDTQYF. The DNA of the CDR3 is TGTGCCAGCAGCCAAGGACAAAGTGGGGGGGGCACAGATACGCAGTATTTT.

About this clone itself: A read error may produce the germline difference seen at one junction end. The chain joins TRBV9 to TRBJ2-5, with a possible D match to TRBD2 (5 bases). CDR1 SGDLS and CDR2 YYNGEE come from the germline V gene. The CDR3 loop spans 14 amino acids. CDR3 in amino acids: CASSVGGRGEAQYF. The CDR3 DNA reads TGTGCCAGCAGCGTAGGTGGCCGGGGAGAGGCCCAGTACTTC.

This sequence joins TRBV18 and TRBJ2-7; D is possibly TRBD1 (7 bases). The germline V gene has CDR1 KGHSH and CDR2 LQKENI. The CDR3 is made up of 15 amino acids. Trimming took 1 base from V and 2 from J, leaving 12 bases between them. The CDR3 sequence: CASSPQAGGPYEQYF. The CDR3 nucleotides read TGTGCCAGCTCACCACAGGCAGGGGGGCCCTACGAGCAGTACTTC.

The rearrangement uses TRBV19 and TRBJ1-3; no clear D gene. The CDR3 runs 17 residues. The germline V and J ends were trimmed by 3 bases and 0 bases, with 15 bases remaining between them. Germline-derived CDR1 and CDR2 are LNHDA and SQIVND (reference sequence). This chain's CDR3 is CASSITPDPGSGNTIYF. The CDR3 region has the DNA TGTGCCAGTAGTATTACACCAGACCCGGGCTCTGGAAACACCATATATTTT.

This clone was seen only once. The J gene is TRBJ1-1, the V gene TRBV19, with 7 bases that match TRBD1. This CDR3 spans 14 amino acids. V gave up 4 bases and J gave up 0 bases; unmatched junction bases: 2. Germline assignment: CDR1 LNHDA and CDR2 SQIVND (reference sequence). The CDR3 loop is CASSKDRMNTEAFF. The CDR3 DNA is TGTGCCAGTAGTAAGGACAGGATGAACACTGAAGCTTTCTTT.

This clone was recorded once. This chain joins TRBV5-4 and TRBJ2-3; 7 bases align to TRBD2. Per the germline V gene, CDR1 is SGHNT and CDR2 is YYREEE (reference sequence). The CDR3 sequence is 15 residues long. Trimming at V came to 2 bases and at J to 4 bases, leaving 7 bases not matched to a gene. The CDR3 protein is CASSFGGGAPDTQYF. Here the CDR3 DNA reads TGTGCCAGCAGCTTTGGGGGGGGAGCCCCAGATACGCAGTATTTT.

The chain carries TRBV20-1 and TRBJ1-2; 7 nucleotides match TRBD1. Germline lookup yields CDR1 DFQATT and CDR2 SNEGSKA (reference sequence). Trimming cost V 4 bases and J 4 bases; bases outside gene matches: 9. The CDR3 runs 14 residues. The CDR3 here is CSANDRVGSYGYTF. CDR3 nucleotides: TGCAGTGCTAATGACAGGGTGGGTAGCTATGGCTACACCTTC.

In DNA, the CDR3 is TGTGCCTGGAGTGTAACCCGGGGAGAGACCCAGTACTTC. It is translated as CAWSVTRGETQYF. The chain has TRBV30 and TRBJ2-5, with D perhaps matching TRBD2 (5 bases). The CDR3 sequence is 13 residues long. Germline loops: CDR1 GTSNPN, CDR2 SVGIG (reference sequence). Deletions cut 0 bases from V and 4 bases from J, with 9 bases between.

The chain links TRBV27 to TRBJ1-2; no definite D call. Germline CDR1 MNHEY, CDR2 SMNVEV (reference sequence). Trimming removed 4 bases from V and 2 bases from J, with 14 bases in between. The CDR3 extends over 15 amino acids. This chain's CDR3 is CASSSPGGGNYGYTF. CDR3 DNA sequence: TGTGCCAGCAGTTCCCCGGGAGGCGGGAACTATGGCTACACCTTC.

The chain is built from TRBV29-1 and TRBJ1-1; D is undetermined. Germline assignment: CDR1 SQVTM and CDR2 ANQGSEA. CDR3 length: 14 amino acids. V was clipped by 4 bases and J by 4 bases, with 16 bases between them. CDR3 DNA sequence: TGCAGCGTTGTCATGTCAAACCGAGGCACTGAAGCTTTCTTT. Its translation: CSVVMSNRGTEAFF.

The rearrangement links TRBV5-6 to TRBJ2-7; D gene unclear. The germline gives CDR1 SGHDT, CDR2 YYEEEE. Trimming stripped 2 bases from V and 6 bases from J, with 12 bases between. The CDR3 is made up of 13 amino acids. This CDR3 reads CASSFDRLAEQYF. The CDR3 DNA reads as TGTGCCAGCAGCTTTGATAGGTTAGCCGAGCAGTACTTC.

The V call is TRBV19, the J call TRBJ2-3, with TRBD1 identical over 9 bases. Germline CDR1 LNHDA, CDR2 SQIVND (reference sequence). The CDR3 spans 13 residues. V shed 2 bases, J shed 11 bases, and the junction held 5 bases outside the gene matches. The DNA of the CDR3 is TGTGCCAGTAGTATAACCGGGACAGGGCTGCAGTATTTT. This gives the protein CASSITGTGLQYF.

J is TRBJ1-6 and V is TRBV2; no firm D call. The CDR3 length is 13 residues. Between the trimmed V and J ends, which lost 3 bases and 4 bases, there was a span of 4 bases. Germline loops: CDR1 SNHLY, CDR2 FYNNEI. This CDR3 reads CASSETYNSPLHF. In DNA, the CDR3 is TGTGCCAGCAGTGAGACTTATAATTCACCCCTCCACTTT.